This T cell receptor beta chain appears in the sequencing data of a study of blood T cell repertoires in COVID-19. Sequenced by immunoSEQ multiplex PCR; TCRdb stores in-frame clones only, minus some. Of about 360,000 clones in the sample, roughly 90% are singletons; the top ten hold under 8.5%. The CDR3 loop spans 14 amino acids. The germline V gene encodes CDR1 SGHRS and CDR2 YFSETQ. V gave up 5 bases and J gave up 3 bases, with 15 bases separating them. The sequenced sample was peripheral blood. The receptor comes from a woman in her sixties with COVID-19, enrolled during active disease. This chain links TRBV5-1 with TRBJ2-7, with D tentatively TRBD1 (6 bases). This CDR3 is CASSYGRDIYEQYF. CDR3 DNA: TGCGCCAGCAGTTATGGTCGGGACATCTACGAGCAGTACTTC.